These 21 T cell receptor beta chains came from one sample sequenced in a study of PD-1 blockade in classical Hodgkin lymphoma. Each of the patients experienced relapse following autologous stem cell transplantation, and their brentuximab vedotin exposure differed. Assay used: immunoSEQ multiplex PCR; TCRdb lists only in-frame clones, some missing. Of several thousand clones listed, approximately 85% are singletons. The specimen comprised peripheral blood mononuclear cells (PBMCs), sampled at baseline. Receptors were obtained from a human donor with classical Hodgkin lymphoma.

V gene TRBV9 combines with J gene TRBJ2-1; TRBD2 matches 7 bases. Germline V gene lookup returns CDR1 SGDLS and CDR2 YYNGEE. The ends lost 3 bases at V and 7 bases at J; junction bases unmatched: 7. CDR3 size: 14 residues. In nucleotides, the CDR3 is TGTGCCAGCAGCGAGGCTAGCGGCTGGAATGAGCAGTTCTTC. Translating gives CASSEASGWNEQFF. The full variable domain, with the rest looked up from reference TRBV9 and TRBJ2-1, is DSGVTQTPKHLITATGQRVTLRCSPRSGDLSVYWYQQSLDQGLQFLIQYYNGEERAKGNILERFSAQQFPDLHSELNLSSLELGDSALYFCASSEASGWNEQFFGPGTRLTVL.

The J gene is TRBJ2-2, the V gene TRBV2, with 10 bases aligning to TRBD2. With 4 bases clipped from V and 8 bases from J, the junction kept 4 bases outside the gene matches. The CDR3 length is 14 residues. Germline lookup yields CDR1 SNHLY and CDR2 FYNNEI. This chain's CDR3 is CASSASGRAGELFF. The CDR3 DNA reads TGTGCCAGCAGTGCGAGCGGGAGGGCTGGGGAGCTGTTTTTT.

This chain uses TRBV6-7 with TRBJ2-5, with D possibly matching TRBD1 (6 bases). TRBV6-7 is placed among ORFs of uncertain function. V lost 4 bases to trimming and J lost 0 bases, with 9 bases between them. The length of the CDR3 is 14 residues. The CDR3 loop reads CASSFGQNQETQYF. The DNA of the CDR3 is TGTGCCAGCAGTTTCGGACAGAACCAAGAGACCCAGTACTTC.

This clone was counted a single time. The J gene is TRBJ2-5, the V gene TRBV9; TRBD2 matches 10 bases. V dropped 3 bases and J dropped 3; count of bases not matched to a gene: 5. Germline lookup yields CDR1 SGDLS and CDR2 YYNGEE. This CDR3 region has 15 residues. CDR3 sequence reads: CASSAMGLAKETQYF. CDR3 coding DNA: TGTGCCAGCAGCGCTATGGGACTAGCGAAAGAGACCCAGTACTTC. The variable domain in full, with the rest retrieved from reference TRBV9 and TRBJ2-5, is DSGVTQTPKHLITATGQRVTLRCSPRSGDLSVYWYQQSLDQGLQFLIQYYNGEERAKGNILERFSAQQFPDLHSELNLSSLELGDSALYFCASSAMGLAKETQYFGPGTRLLVL.

A few counts support this clone. This sequence joins TRBV5-6 and TRBJ1-1; D call uncertain. Germline V gene sequence: CDR1 SGHDT, CDR2 YYEEEE. The CDR3 spans 13 residues. V lost 0 bases to trimming and J lost 10 bases, with 13 bases between them. The DNA for the CDR3 is TGTGCCAGCAGCTTGGATGGGGTTGAGGTAGCTTTCTTT. It encodes CASSLDGVEVAFF.

The chain recombines TRBV7-3 with TRBJ2-2; no definite D call. V was pared by 2 bases and J by 4 bases, with 17 bases between. CDR1 and CDR2 (germline): SGHTA, FQGTGA. The CDR3 runs 17 residues. The CDR3 DNA is TGTGCCAGCAGCTTAGGGCCCCCCATCGGTTCCACCGGGGAGCTGTTTTTT. Amino acid sequence: CASSLGPPIGSTGELFF.

The genes are TRBV15 and TRBJ2-7; tentative D call: TRBD2 (6 bases). Germline loops: CDR1 LNHNV, CDR2 YYDKDF (reference sequence). Trimming cost V 0 bases and J 2 bases, with 11 bases left between them. The CDR3 has 15 residues. CDR3 loop: CATSREAGTPYEQYF. The CDR3 nucleotides read TGTGCCACCAGCAGAGAGGCGGGGACGCCCTACGAGCAGTACTTC.

The chain is built from TRBV28 and TRBJ1-1; D not resolved. CDR3 size: 15 residues. V lost 2 bases and J 4 bases, leaving 14 bases between the germline ends. Germline V gives CDR1 MDHEN, CDR2 SYDVKM. The CDR3, as DNA: TGTGCCAGCAGTTTAAGGGCAGCGATTGGCACTGAAGCTTTCTTT. Amino acids: CASSLRAAIGTEAFF.

The J gene is TRBJ2-7, the V gene TRBV19; D assignment may be TRBD1 or TRBD2 (5 bases each). Trimming shortened V by 6 bases and J by 0 bases, and 15 bases separated the two germline ends. The germline gives CDR1 LNHDA, CDR2 SQIVND (reference sequence). The CDR3 loop spans 15 amino acids. The CDR3, as DNA: TGTGCCAGTAGCCCGGGGCCGGGACGCTCCTACGAGCAGTACTTC. Amino acid sequence: CASSPGPGRSYEQYF.

The V and J genes are TRBV10-3 and TRBJ2-7, with TRBD2 matching over 12 bases. Germline CDR1 and CDR2: ENHRY and SYGVKD. Trimming took 10 bases from V and 3 from J; bases not matched to a gene: 4. CDR3 size: 13 residues. The CDR3 DNA reads TGTGCCACCGGACTAGCGGGAATCTACGAGCAGTACTTC. Protein: CATGLAGIYEQYF.

The chain employs TRBV7-2 and TRBJ2-7, with 7 bases lining up with TRBD1. Per the germline V gene, CDR1 is SGHTA and CDR2 is FQGNSA. V trimming: 5 bases; J trimming: 0 bases; junction bases outside the gene matches: 16. The CDR3 loop spans 18 amino acids. Here the CDR3 reads CASSLRSPRDRSSYEQYF. The CDR3, as DNA: TGTGCCAGCAGCCTACGTAGCCCCCGGGACAGATCCTCCTACGAGCAGTACTTC.

The chain recombines TRBV27 with TRBJ2-7; D gene uncertain. Trimming stripped 4 bases from V and 0 bases from J, with 13 bases between. The CDR3 is 15 residues long. Looked up from germline, CDR1 is MNHEY and CDR2 is SMNVEV (reference sequence). In DNA form, the CDR3 reads TGTGCCAGCAGTTCCCGGTGGAAGAGCTCCTACGAGCAGTACTTC. This gives the protein CASSSRWKSSYEQYF.

This rearrangement joins TRBV5-1 to TRBJ2-7; 7 nucleotides agree with TRBD2. CDR1 is SGHRS and CDR2 is YFSETQ in the germline V gene. J gave up 4 bases and V 0 bases, and 7 bases lay outside the gene matches. CDR3 length: 15 residues. CDR3 bases: TGCGCCAGCAGCTTGGGTCCAGCGGGGCTTTACGAGCAGTACTTC. Translation gives CASSLGPAGLYEQYF.

This sequence joins TRBV28 and TRBJ2-7, with D maybe TRBD2 (6 bases). Trimming took 3 bases from V and 3 from J, leaving 9 bases between them. From germline, CDR1 is MDHEN and CDR2 SYDVKM. This CDR3 region has 13 residues. CDR3 bases: TGTGCCAGCAGTTTGTCGGGAGTCTACGAGCAGTACTTC. This gives the protein CASSLSGVYEQYF.

This clone was recorded a few times. This rearrangement joins TRBV4-2 to TRBJ2-3; D unresolved. V was cut by 1 base and J by 6 bases, with 8 bases left in between. CDR1 is LGHNA, CDR2 YNFKEQ, per germline. The CDR3 runs 13 residues. The CDR3 nucleotides read TGTGCCAGCAGCCAAGGTCTGGGGGATACGCAGTATTTT. It translates to CASSQGLGDTQYF.

The V and J genes are TRBV10-3 and TRBJ2-1; D gene unclear. Germline CDR1 is ENHRY and CDR2 is SYGVKD. The CDR3 covers 11 residues. Trimming cost V 6 bases and J 5 bases, with 5 bases left between them. The CDR3 reads CAIRQNNEQFF. The CDR3 nucleotides are TGTGCCATCAGACAAAACAATGAGCAGTTCTTC.

This chain connects TRBV12-5 to TRBJ1-4; D is unclear. The V and J ends lost 1 base and 6 bases respectively, with 6 bases between them. The CDR3 has 13 residues. CDR1 is LGHNT, CDR2 FRNRAP, per germline. The CDR3 coding sequence is TGTGCTAGTGGTTTGGGCCGGGATGAAAAACTGTTTTTT. It codes for CASGLGRDEKLFF.

The V gene is TRBV19, the J gene TRBJ1-1; D unresolved. Trimming removed 3 bases from V and 4 bases from J, with 9 bases in between. This CDR3 contains 13 residues. Germline V gene sequence: CDR1 LNHDA, CDR2 SQIVND (reference sequence). This CDR3 reads CASSILGITEAFF. The DNA of the CDR3 is TGTGCCAGTAGTATTCTGGGGATCACTGAAGCTTTCTTT.

This clone was counted once. V is TRBV9 and J is TRBJ2-5; TRBD2 aligns across 8 bases. Germline CDR1 and CDR2: SGDLS and YYNGEE. The CDR3 totals 17 residues. Trimming at V came to 0 bases and at J to 3 bases, leaving 10 bases not matched to a gene. The CDR3 sequence: CASSVGGLAGLKETQYF. The CDR3 DNA reads as TGTGCCAGCAGCGTAGGGGGGCTAGCGGGCCTCAAAGAGACCCAGTACTTC.

The rearrangement links TRBV19 to TRBJ2-1, with 10 bases fitting TRBD2. The CDR3 is 19 residues long. V dropped 3 bases and J dropped 6; count of bases not matched to a gene: 17. Germline-derived CDR1 and CDR2 are LNHDA and SQIVND (reference sequence). CDR3 amino acids: CASSIFRAGGTSVPNEQFF. The CDR3 nucleotides read TGTGCCAGTAGTATTTTTAGAGCTGGTGGGACTAGCGTACCCAATGAGCAGTTCTTC.

The chain uses TRBV7-3 and TRBJ2-2; D gene ambiguous. The V and J ends lost 3 bases and 6 bases respectively, with 14 bases between them. Germline loops: CDR1 SGHTA, CDR2 FQGTGA. The CDR3 consists of 15 residues. In nucleotides, the CDR3 is TGTGCCAGCAGCTTCAGAGCCCGAGATGCCGGGGAGCTGTTTTTT. This encodes CASSFRARDAGELFF.